This TCR beta chain stems from a study of cytomegalovirus exposure and HLA in healthy donors. For the study at large: An earlier analysis identified 120 million or so unique TCR beta sequences in 150 million to 200 million T cells.

Trimming cost V 4 bases and J 5 bases, with 17 bases left between them. CDR3 size: 14 residues. Germline assignment: CDR1 GTSNPN and CDR2 SVGIG (reference sequence). PCR primers comprised 60 Vbeta and 13 Jbeta primers. Sequencing used immunoSEQ multiplex PCR; TCRdb keeps in-frame clones, though not all of them. The sample holds about 130,000 clones, approximately 80% seen once. As to this clone: Its specificity is unknown.

Study-level points and caveats: A previous analysis found most TCR beta V segments productive roughly 87% or roughly 30% of the time. Rare sequences made up most TCRs, while some public TCRs were found in many donors. As a later analysis showed, several of the most significant clusters appeared to be linked to common viral pathogens.

This TCR came from a young man in good health and CMV-seronegative. The sequencing sample was made of PBMCs. The genes are TRBV30 and TRBJ1-1, with a tentative D call TRBD1 (5 bases). This CDR3 is CAWNSMGGGTEAFF. The CDR3 region has the DNA TGTGCCTGGAACTCAATGGGGGGGGGTACTGAAGCTTTCTTT.